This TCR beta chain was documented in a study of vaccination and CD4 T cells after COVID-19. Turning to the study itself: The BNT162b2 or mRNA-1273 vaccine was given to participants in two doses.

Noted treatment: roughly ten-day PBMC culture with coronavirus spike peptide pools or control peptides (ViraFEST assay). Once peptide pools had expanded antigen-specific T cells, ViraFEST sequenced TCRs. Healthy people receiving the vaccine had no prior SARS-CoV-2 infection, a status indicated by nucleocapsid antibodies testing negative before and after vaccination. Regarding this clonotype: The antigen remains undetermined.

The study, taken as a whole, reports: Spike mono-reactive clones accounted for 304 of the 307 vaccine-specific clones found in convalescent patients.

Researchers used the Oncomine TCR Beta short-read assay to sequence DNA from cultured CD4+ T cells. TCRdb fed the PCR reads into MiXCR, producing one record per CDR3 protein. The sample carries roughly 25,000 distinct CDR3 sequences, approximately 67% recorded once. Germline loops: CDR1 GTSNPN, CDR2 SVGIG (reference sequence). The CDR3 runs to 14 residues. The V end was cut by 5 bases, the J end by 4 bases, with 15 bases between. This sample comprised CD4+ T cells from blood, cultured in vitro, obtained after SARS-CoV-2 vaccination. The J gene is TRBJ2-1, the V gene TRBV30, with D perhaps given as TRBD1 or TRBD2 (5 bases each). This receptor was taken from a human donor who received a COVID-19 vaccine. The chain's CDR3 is CAWGGGFEYNEQFF. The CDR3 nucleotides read TGTGCCTGGGGTGGGGGATTTGAGTACAATGAGCAGTTCTTC.